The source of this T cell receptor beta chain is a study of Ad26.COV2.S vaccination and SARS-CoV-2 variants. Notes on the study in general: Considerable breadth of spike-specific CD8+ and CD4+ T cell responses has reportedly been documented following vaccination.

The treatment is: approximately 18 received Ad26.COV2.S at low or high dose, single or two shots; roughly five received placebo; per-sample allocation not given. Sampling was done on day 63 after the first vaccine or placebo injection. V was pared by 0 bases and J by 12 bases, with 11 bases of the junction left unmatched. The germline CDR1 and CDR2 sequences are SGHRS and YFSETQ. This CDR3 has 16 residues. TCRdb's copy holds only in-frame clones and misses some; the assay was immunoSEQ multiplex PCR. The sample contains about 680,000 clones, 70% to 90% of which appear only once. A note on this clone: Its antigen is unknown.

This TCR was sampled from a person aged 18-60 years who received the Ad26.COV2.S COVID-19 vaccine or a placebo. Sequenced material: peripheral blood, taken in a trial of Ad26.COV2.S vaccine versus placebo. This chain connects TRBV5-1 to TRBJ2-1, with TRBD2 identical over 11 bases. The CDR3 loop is CASSLELAGEPHGQFF. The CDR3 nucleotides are TGCGCCAGCAGCTTGGAACTAGCGGGAGAACCCCACGGGCAGTTCTTC.